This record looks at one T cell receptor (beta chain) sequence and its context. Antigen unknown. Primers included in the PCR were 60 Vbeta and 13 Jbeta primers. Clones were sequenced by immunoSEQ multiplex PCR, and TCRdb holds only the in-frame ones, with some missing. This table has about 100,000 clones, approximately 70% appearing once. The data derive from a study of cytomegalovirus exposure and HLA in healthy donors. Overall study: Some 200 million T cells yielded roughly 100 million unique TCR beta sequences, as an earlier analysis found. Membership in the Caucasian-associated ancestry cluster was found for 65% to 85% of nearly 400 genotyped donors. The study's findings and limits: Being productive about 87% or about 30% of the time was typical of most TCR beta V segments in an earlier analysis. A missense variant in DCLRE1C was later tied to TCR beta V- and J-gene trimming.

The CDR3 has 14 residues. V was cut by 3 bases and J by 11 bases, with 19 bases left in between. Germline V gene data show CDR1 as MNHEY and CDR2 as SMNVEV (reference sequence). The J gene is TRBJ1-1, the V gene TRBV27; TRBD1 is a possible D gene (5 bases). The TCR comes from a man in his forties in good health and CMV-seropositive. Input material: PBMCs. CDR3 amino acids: CASSFSGQGMDAFF. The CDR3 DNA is TGTGCCAGCAGTTTTTCTGGGCAGGGTATGGACGCTTTCTTT.